Following are 3 T cell receptor beta chains from one sample sequenced in a study of T cells after posttransplantation cyclophosphamide. The method was immunoSEQ multiplex PCR; TCRdb's version includes in-frame clones alone and lacks a portion of them. This repertoire holds approximately 40,000 clones, and none appear only once. The sequenced sample consisted of PBMCs. Receptors originate from a man between 35 and 55 years old in good health, CMV-negative, and a related stem cell transplant donor.

Many counts were recorded for this clone. Written as DNA, the CDR3 is TGTGCCAGTAGCCTTACAGGGGTGGGGTCCAATGAGCAGTTCTTC. This codes for CASSLTGVGSNEQFF. The J gene is TRBJ2-1, the V gene TRBV19; 7 nucleotides line up with TRBD1. From germline, CDR1 is LNHDA and CDR2 SQIVND (reference sequence). J gave up 6 bases and V 6 bases, and 11 bases lay outside the gene matches. This CDR3 is 15 amino acids long.

The J gene is TRBJ2-5, the V gene TRBV30; 9 bases fit TRBD1. The germline V gene encodes CDR1 GTSNPN and CDR2 SVGIG (reference sequence). With 0 bases clipped from V and 5 bases from J, the junction kept 7 bases outside the gene matches. This CDR3 spans 15 amino acids. The CDR3 nucleotides are TGTGCCTGGAGTGTCGGGACAGGGCCCTGGGAGACCCAGTACTTC. Its translation is CAWSVGTGPWETQYF.

At least ten counts were recorded for this clone. V usage is TRBV7-8 and J usage is TRBJ2-7, with no clear D. The germline V and J ends were trimmed by 8 bases and 0 bases, with 14 bases remaining between them. CDR3 length equals 14 residues. Germline CDR1 SGHVS, CDR2 FQNEAQ. CDR3 residues: CASFNLRSSYEQYF. The CDR3 nucleotides are TGTGCCAGCTTCAACCTAAGGAGCTCCTACGAGCAGTACTTC. Complete variable domain (other parts from reference TRBV7-8 and TRBJ2-7): GAGVSQSPRYKVAKRGQDVALRCDPISGHVSLFWYQQALGQGPEFLTYFQNEAQLDKSGLPSDRFFAERPEGSVSTLKIQRTQQEDSAVYLCASFNLRSSYEQYFGPGTRLTVT.